This TCR beta chain was sequenced for a study of blood T cell repertoires in COVID-19 (dated by TCRdb to 2019 to 2021). Background for the entire study: Samples from collaborators originated in the United States, Italy and Spain and spanned both the acute and convalescent phases of COVID-19. The material from the prospective study consisted of cDNA or gDNA derived from T cells, B-cell-depleted T cells, or PBMCs. Deeply sampled blood TCRbeta repertoires from subjects exposed to, actively infected with, or recovered from COVID-19 were included in the dataset. A freely available public database, intended as a resource for researchers studying the immune response to SARS-CoV-2, is where the repertoires were released. The samples were drawn from two sources: the first 160 participants of the ongoing ImmuneRACE study, and 950 to 1,500 subjects contributed by 6 global collaborators. The sample metadata nearly always contained a de-identified subject ID, COVID-19 status, age in years and sex. HLA class I and class II types, where available, came from metadata supplied by the sample provider rather than from assay-based typing. Here is what the overall study found, with its caveats: How much clinical and demographic metadata was included differed by source and by participant, and the metadata was provided uncurated.

Its CDR3 holds 15 amino acids, cysteine through phenylalanine. Only the CDR3 DNA stays, 45 bases, in frame from base 1. Trimming removed 0 bases from V and 0 bases from J, leaving 6 bases between the germline ends. Looking up the germline V gene yields CDR1 LGHNA and CDR2 YNFKEQ. This clone is a singleton in its sample. Its antigen remains unidentified. Base qualities are not provided; no much larger clone lies one nucleotide away. TCRbeta CDR3 regions were amplified from genomic DNA using the immunoSEQ Assay, a bias-controlled multiplex PCR. The authors' pipeline ran thus. The number of nucleated cells in each sample was estimated by amplification of reference gene primers within the assay. To quantify the absolute abundance of each unique TCRbeta CDR3 rearrangement, sequence reads were collapsed and filtered. For each sample, productive Simpson clonality was calculated by taking the square root of Simpson's diversity index across productive rearrangements. TCRdb mirrors the immuneACCESS table, restricted to in-frame sequences. Some clones are absent from its copies; in checked studies, under half trace to an unresolved V gene, and the reason for the others is unknown. The V and J calls and the clone size are those of that table, but D and trimming were determined from the DNA. The sample data list some 290,000 clones, and roughly 90% of these were observed just once. The top ten hold 11% of the sample.

At one collaborating source in Seattle, patients were enrolled during active infection and were followed longitudinally through the course of disease. Collaborating institutions collected whole blood in K2EDTA tubes following their own protocols. Collaborator samples were shipped for TCRbeta analysis as frozen whole blood, isolated PBMCs, or DNA extracted from either sample type. Here the chain combines TRBV4-2 and TRBJ2-1; D gene: possibly TRBD1, on 5 matching bases. The sequenced sample was peripheral blood. The sequence derives from a woman in her thirties with COVID-19, enrolled during active disease. The CDR3 region has the sequence CASSQDRVSYNEQFF. Read as DNA, the sequence is TGTGCCAGCAGCCAAGACAGGGTCTCCTACAATGAGCAGTTCTTC.